This TCR beta chain stems from a study of blood T cell repertoires in COVID-19. The CDR3 has 12 amino acids. V lost 7 bases, J lost 8 bases, and 7 bases stayed unmatched. The germline gives CDR1 SQVTM, CDR2 ANQGSEA. As handled by the study authors: Amplified reference gene primers provided the basis for estimating nucleated cell counts. TCRdb's copy holds only in-frame clones and misses some; the assay was immunoSEQ multiplex PCR. V and J calls plus clone size are reproduced from that table; the DNA served to infer D and trimming. Here the sample spans approximately 360,000 clones, more than 70% being singletons.

This sequence joins TRBV29-1 and TRBJ1-2; TRBD1 matches 10 bases. The sequencing sample was made of peripheral blood. The clonotype originates from a man aged 35 to 55 with acute or convalescent COVID-19. The CDR3 nucleotides are TGCAGCGCTGGTCGACAGGGGGCGGGCTACACCTTC. This encodes CSAGRQGAGYTF.